This T cell receptor (beta chain) is from a study of blood T cell repertoires in COVID-19. As for the study in general: Acute and convalescent COVID-19 samples came from the United States, Italy and Spain. From T cells, B-cell-depleted T cells, or PBMCs came the material, which was cDNA or gDNA.

Methods used by the authors: How many nucleated cells were present was estimated from reference gene primer amplification. Method: immunoSEQ multiplex PCR; TCRdb's copy keeps in-frame clones and lacks some. V, J and clone size reflect that table, while D and trimming were determined from the DNA. The sample comprises around 65,000 clones, approximately 79% of which are singletons, and 15% to 20% rests with the top ten. The J segment lost 4 bases and the V segment lost 4 bases, leaving 2 bases of the junction unmatched. The germline V gene has CDR1 KGHDR and CDR2 SFDVKD. CDR3 size: 13 residues. The source is a man older than 75 with active COVID-19. The chain joins TRBV24-1 to TRBJ1-1; 7 bases are a match to TRBD1. Source material: peripheral blood. The CDR3 nucleotides read TGTGCCACCAGTGAGACAGGGAGCACTGAAGCTTTCTTT. Translating gives CATSETGSTEAFF.